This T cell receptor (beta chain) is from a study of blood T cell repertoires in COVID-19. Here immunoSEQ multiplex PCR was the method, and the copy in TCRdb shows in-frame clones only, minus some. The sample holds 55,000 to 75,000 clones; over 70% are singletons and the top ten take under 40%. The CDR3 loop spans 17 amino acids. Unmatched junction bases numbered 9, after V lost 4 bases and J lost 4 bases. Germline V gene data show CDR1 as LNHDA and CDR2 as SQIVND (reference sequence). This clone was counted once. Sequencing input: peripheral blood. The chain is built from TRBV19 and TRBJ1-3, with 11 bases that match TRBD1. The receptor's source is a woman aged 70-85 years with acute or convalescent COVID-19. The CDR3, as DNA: TGTGCCAGTAGTACTCTCGGGACAGGGGGATTCGGAAACACCATATATTTT. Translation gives CASSTLGTGGFGNTIYF.